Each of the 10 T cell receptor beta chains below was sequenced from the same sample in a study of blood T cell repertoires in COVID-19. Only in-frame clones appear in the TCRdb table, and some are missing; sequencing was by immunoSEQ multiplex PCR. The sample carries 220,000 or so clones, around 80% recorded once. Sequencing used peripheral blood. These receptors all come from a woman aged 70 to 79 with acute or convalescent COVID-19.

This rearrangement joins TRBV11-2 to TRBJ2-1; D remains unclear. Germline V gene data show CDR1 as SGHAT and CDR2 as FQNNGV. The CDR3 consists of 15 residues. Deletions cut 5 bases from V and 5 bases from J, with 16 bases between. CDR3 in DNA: TGTGCCAGCAGCCAAAGTGGCAACCTGAACAATGAGCAGTTCTTC. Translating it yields CASSQSGNLNNEQFF.

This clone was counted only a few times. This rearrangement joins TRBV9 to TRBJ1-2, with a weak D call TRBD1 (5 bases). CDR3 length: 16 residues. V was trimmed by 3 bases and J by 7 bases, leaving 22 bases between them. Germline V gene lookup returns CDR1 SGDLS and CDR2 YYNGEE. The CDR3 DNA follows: TGTGCCAGCAGCGCGGGGACGGCGGGAGCTCTATCTGGCTACACCTTC. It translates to CASSAGTAGALSGYTF.

The CDR3: CAWSVPLPQLNYGYTF. The CDR3, as DNA: TGTGCCTGGAGTGTACCCCTTCCACAGCTTAACTATGGCTACACCTTC. The chain uses TRBV30 and TRBJ1-2; no clear D. Germline loops: CDR1 GTSNPN, CDR2 SVGIG (reference sequence). The germline V and J ends were trimmed by 0 bases and 1 base, with 15 bases remaining between them. This CDR3 spans 16 amino acids.

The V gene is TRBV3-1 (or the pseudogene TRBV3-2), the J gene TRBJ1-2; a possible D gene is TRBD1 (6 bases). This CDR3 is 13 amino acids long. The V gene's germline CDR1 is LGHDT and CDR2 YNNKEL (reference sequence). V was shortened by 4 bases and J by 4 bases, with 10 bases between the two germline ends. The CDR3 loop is CASSLRTAYGYTF. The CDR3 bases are TGTGCCAGCAGCCTCAGGACAGCCTATGGCTACACCTTC.

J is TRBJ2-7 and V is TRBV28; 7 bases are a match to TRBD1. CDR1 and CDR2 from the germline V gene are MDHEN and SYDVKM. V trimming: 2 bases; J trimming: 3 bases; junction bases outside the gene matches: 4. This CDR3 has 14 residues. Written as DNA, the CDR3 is TGTGCCAGCAGTTTACCGGGACAGATCTACGAGCAGTACTTC. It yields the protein CASSLPGQIYEQYF.

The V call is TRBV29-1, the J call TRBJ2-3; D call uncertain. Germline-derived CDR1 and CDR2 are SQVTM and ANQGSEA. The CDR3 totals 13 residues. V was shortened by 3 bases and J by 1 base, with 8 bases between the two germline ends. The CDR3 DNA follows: TGCAGCGTTGAGCTCGGTGGCACAGATACGCAGTATTTT. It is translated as CSVELGGTDTQYF.

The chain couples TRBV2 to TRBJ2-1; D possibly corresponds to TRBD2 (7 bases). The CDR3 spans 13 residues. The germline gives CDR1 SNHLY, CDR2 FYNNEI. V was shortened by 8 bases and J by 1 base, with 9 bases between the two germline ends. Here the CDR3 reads CASGGASYNEQFF. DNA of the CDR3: TGTGCCAGCGGGGGGGCTTCCTACAATGAGCAGTTCTTC.

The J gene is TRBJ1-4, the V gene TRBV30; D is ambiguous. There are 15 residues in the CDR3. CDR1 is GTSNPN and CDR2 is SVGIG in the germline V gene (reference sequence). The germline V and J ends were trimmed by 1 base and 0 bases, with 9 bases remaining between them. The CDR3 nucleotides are TGTGCCTGGAGTGGACGAGGTGCAACTAATGAAAAACTGTTTTTT. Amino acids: CAWSGRGATNEKLFF.

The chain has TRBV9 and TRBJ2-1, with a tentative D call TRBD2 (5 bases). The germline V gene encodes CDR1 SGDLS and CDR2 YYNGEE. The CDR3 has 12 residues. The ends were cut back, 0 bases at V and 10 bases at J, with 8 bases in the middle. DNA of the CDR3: TGTGCCAGCAGCGTAGATGAGCGGGAGCAGTTCTTC. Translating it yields CASSVDEREQFF.

The CDR3 spells CATSAPYSYNEQFF. As DNA, the CDR3 is TGTGCCACCAGTGCCCCTTACTCCTACAATGAGCAGTTCTTC. J is TRBJ2-1 and V is TRBV24-1, with D uncertain. Germline V lookup: CDR1 KGHDR, CDR2 SFDVKD. Between the trimmed V and J ends, which lost 5 bases and 0 bases, there was a span of 7 bases. The CDR3 length is 14 residues.